This T cell receptor (beta chain) came from a study of post-analysis software for immune sequencing data. Study outcomes and limitations: Patients had higher frequencies than controls of a handful of TRBV segments, including TRBV5-6, TRBV5-1 and TRBV20-1.

TCR beta cDNA libraries had unique molecular identifiers. Each CDR3 protein gets one entry after TCRdb re-called the PCR reads with MiXCR. In the table there are around 710,000 distinct CDR3 sequences, more than 45% of which are singletons. This clonotype was found a few times. Its antigen is undetermined. This CDR3 region has 16 residues. Trimming took off 1 base at V and 4 bases at J, with 15 bases between the two ends. Germline assignment: CDR1 MGHRA and CDR2 YSYEKL. This receptor was taken from a girl aged 10 to 17 with multiple sclerosis. The genes are TRBV4-1 and TRBJ2-3, with a weak D call TRBD2 (7 bases). Specimen: blood. The CDR3 region is CASSQVAGEGPDTQYF. The CDR3 DNA reads TGCGCCAGCAGCCAAGTTGCAGGGGAGGGTCCAGATACGCAGTATTTT.